The rows below give T cell receptor beta chains drawn from one sample of a study of shared clonotypes between healthy human individuals. TCRdb's table, derived via immunoSEQ multiplex PCR, lists solely in-frame clones and lacks some. The data show almost 700,000 clones, about 90% seen once. Source material: naive CD8+ T cells sorted from blood. These receptors were collected from a man aged 25 to 40 in good health. CDR3s include the opening cysteine and the closing phenylalanine or tryptophan. D genes are given only for firm matches. Size is omitted from some rows. Given values are once, few, many or a class for expanded clones.

>18|.|TRBD2|TRBV7-9|TRBJ2-3
CASSRLAGGPRFTDTQYF
TGTGCCAGCAGCAGACTAGCGGGAGGGCCCAGATTCACAGATACGCAGTATTTT
>15|.|TRBD1|TRBV5-4|TRBJ1-2
CASSQSGQENYGYTF
TGTGCCAGCAGCCAATCTGGACAGGAGAACTATGGCTACACCTTC
>15|.|TRBD1|TRBV7-9|TRBJ1-5
CASSPTGGRDQPQHF
TGTGCCAGCAGCCCCACAGGGGGCAGGGATCAGCCCCAGCATTTT
>16|.|.|TRBV28|TRBJ1-1
CASSLWQGTLNTEAFF
TGTGCCAGCAGTTTGTGGCAGGGAACCCTGAACACTGAAGCTTTCTTT
>14|.|.|TRBV28|TRBJ2-2
CASSLILNTGELFF
TGTGCCAGCAGTTTAATCCTGAACACCGGGGAGCTGTTTTTT
>12|.|.|TRBV6-5|TRBJ1-4
CASRGAGEKLFF
TGTGCCAGCAGGGGCGCGGGTGAAAAACTGTTTTTT
>13|.|.|TRBV5-5|TRBJ1-2
CASSLAQNYGYTF
TGTGCCAGCAGCTTAGCGCAAAACTATGGCTACACCTTC
>16|.|TRBD1|TRBV9|TRBJ2-3
CASSVVDRVESDTQYF
TGTGCCAGCAGCGTAGTAGACAGGGTGGAATCAGATACGCAGTATTTT
>13|few|.|TRBV4-2|TRBJ1-5
CASSQAANQPQHF
TGTGCCAGCAGCCAAGCGGCTAATCAGCCCCAGCATTTT
>11|once|.|TRBV7-9|TRBJ2-1
CASSYGDEQFF
TGTGCCAGCAGCTACGGCGATGAGCAGTTCTTC
>14|.|TRBD1|TRBV9|TRBJ2-5
CASSLGQGAETQYF
TGTGCCAGCAGCTTAGGACAGGGGGCCGAGACCCAGTACTTC
>14|.|.|TRBV27|TRBJ1-1
CASSSPYTQGEAFF
TGTGCCAGCAGTTCACCCTATACACAGGGCGAAGCTTTCTTT
>13|.|.|TRBV27|TRBJ2-7
CASSPAGWDEQYF
TGTGCCAGCAGTCCCGCGGGGTGGGACGAGCAGTACTTC
>19|.|.|TRBV5-6|TRBJ2-3
CASSLDLRTVEKRTDTQYF
TGTGCCAGCAGCTTGGACCTGCGGACTGTGGAAAAACGCACAGATACGCAGTATTTT
>11|once|.|TRBV29-1|TRBJ1-1
CSGKDLWGTFF
TGCAGCGGGAAGGACCTCTGGGGAACTTTCTTT
>15|.|TRBD2|TRBV7-9|TRBJ2-1
CASSSGVAGAYEQFF
TGTGCCAGCAGCTCCGGGGTAGCGGGAGCCTATGAGCAGTTCTTC
>15|.|.|TRBV5-6|TRBJ2-1
CASSLQGFGYNEQFF
TGTGCCAGCAGCTTGCAGGGTTTTGGGTACAATGAGCAGTTCTTC
>13|.|.|TRBV6-6|TRBJ2-7
CASSYGGNYEQYF
TGTGCCAGCAGTTATGGGGGAAACTACGAGCAGTACTTC
>14|.|.|TRBV13|TRBJ2-7
CASSPVDANYEQYF
TGTGCCAGCAGCCCCGTAGATGCCAACTACGAGCAGTACTTC
>15|.|TRBD2|TRBV4-1|TRBJ2-3
CASSSTSGSPDTQYF
TGCGCCAGCAGCTCCACTAGCGGGAGTCCAGATACGCAGTATTTT
>19|.|.|TRBV28|TRBJ2-3
CASRFRKPGAGVVQDTQYF
TGTGCCAGCAGGTTTAGGAAACCAGGGGCGGGAGTAGTCCAAGATACGCAGTATTTT
>16|.|.|TRBV2|TRBJ1-4
CASSDSRQVTNEKLFF
TGTGCCAGCAGTGACTCAAGACAGGTGACTAATGAAAAACTGTTTTTT
>11|.|.|TRBV27|TRBJ2-1
CASSKGNEQFF
TGTGCCAGCAGTAAGGGAAATGAGCAGTTCTTC
>15|.|.|TRBV28|TRBJ1-5
CASNGDDSHNQPQHF
TGTGCCAGCAATGGTGACGACAGCCACAATCAGCCCCAGCATTTT
>13|.|.|TRBV27|TRBJ2-1
CASSLSGLAEQFF
TGTGCCAGCAGTTTATCAGGGCTGGCGGAGCAGTTCTTC
>15|few|TRBD2|TRBV6-5|TRBJ2-7
CASSYSASGTYEQYF
TGTGCCAGCAGTTACTCAGCTAGCGGGACCTACGAGCAGTACTTC
>16|few|TRBD2|TRBV7-9|TRBJ2-7
CASSDEQTGTKYEQYF
TGTGCCAGCAGCGATGAACAAACCGGGACTAAGTACGAGCAGTACTTC
>13|.|TRBD2|TRBV19|TRBJ2-7
CASGRALGPEQYF
TGTGCATCTGGGAGGGCCTTAGGGCCAGAGCAGTACTTC
>17|.|TRBD2|TRBV28|TRBJ2-7
CASSFPMTSGEAYEQYF
TGTGCCAGCAGTTTCCCCATGACTAGCGGAGAGGCCTACGAGCAGTACTTC
>14|.|TRBD1|TRBV7-2|TRBJ2-7
CASSRTGATYEQYF
TGTGCCAGCAGCCGGACAGGGGCCACCTACGAGCAGTACTTC
>15|.|.|TRBV2|TRBJ2-7
CASSRNREFHYEQYF
TGTGCCAGCAGTCGGAACCGGGAATTTCACTACGAGCAGTACTTC
>14|many|TRBD2|TRBV4-3|TRBJ2-1
CASSQEAGGHEQFF
TGCGCCAGCAGCCAAGAAGCGGGAGGGCATGAGCAGTTCTTC
>14|.|.|TRBV28|TRBJ2-1
CASSFRSGMEVQFF
TGTGCCAGCAGTTTTAGGTCGGGAATGGAAGTGCAGTTCTTC
>15|.|TRBD2|TRBV7-2|TRBJ2-1
CASSSGLAGPNEQFF
TGTGCCAGCAGCTCCGGACTAGCGGGTCCCAATGAGCAGTTCTTC
>13|.|.|TRBV10-2|TRBJ2-1
CASAWTDYNEQFF
TGCGCCAGCGCCTGGACAGACTACAATGAGCAGTTCTTC
>16|.|.|TRBV15|TRBJ2-1
CATSGTARDSENEQFF
TGTGCCACCAGCGGTACTGCTCGGGACTCTGAAAATGAGCAGTTCTTC
>16|.|.|TRBV27|TRBJ2-7
CASSSQQITSSYGQYF
TGTGCCAGCAGTTCTCAACAAATCACGAGCTCCTACGGGCAGTACTTC
>13|.|.|TRBV9|TRBJ1-2
CASSEEINYGYTF
TGTGCCAGCAGCGAGGAGATTAACTATGGCTACACCTTC
>13|.|.|TRBV9|TRBJ2-1
CASSSEGSGEQFF
TGTGCCAGCAGCTCAGAGGGGAGCGGTGAGCAGTTCTTC